Below, one T cell receptor (beta chain) is given with its context. The TRB cDNA libraries were prepared by 5' RACE with UMI labels. For each CDR3 protein, TCRdb gives one entry from its re-call of the 5' RACE reads, without DNA. The sample has approximately 20,000 distinct CDR3 sequences, and its top ten clones hold over 15%. These data come from a study of CXCR3-negative and CXCR3-positive naive CD8 T cells. For the study at large: The libraries yielded around 140 million TRB reads, about 1.5 +/- 0.3 million each.

The study sorted every CD8+ T cell subset in triplicate at 270,000 or so cells each. The CDR3 loop spans 15 amino acids. Germline loops: CDR1 MNHEY, CDR2 SMNVEV (reference sequence). Specimen: memory CD8+ T cells from blood. This chain joins TRBV27 and TRBJ2-7; TCRdb proposes TRBD1, but this gene call is untestable without DNA. The sequence was obtained from a human donor in good health. Some clones in this sample may be carry-over from other donors' samples. CDR3 region: CASTKTGTGVYEQYF.